This T cell receptor beta chain was obtained from a study of blood T cell repertoires in COVID-19. Background on the study: From T cells, B-cell-depleted T cells, or PBMCs came the material, which was cDNA or gDNA.

Germline values: CDR1 MNHEY, CDR2 SMNVEV (reference sequence). This CDR3 has 17 residues. V trimming: 2 bases; J trimming: 1 base; junction bases outside the gene matches: 6. The data were produced by immunoSEQ multiplex PCR, yet TCRdb's version contains in-frame clones alone and is incomplete. The sample yields about 75,000 clones, 87% seen once. The TCR comes from a woman between 45 and 60 years old with acute or convalescent COVID-19. This chain joins TRBV27 and TRBJ2-1, with TRBD2 matching 9 bases. The sample comprised peripheral blood. The CDR3 nucleotides are TGTGCCAGCAGTTTAAGAGTTGCGGGGGGGTCCTACAATGAGCAGTTCTTC. It is translated as CASSLRVAGGSYNEQFF.